This TCR beta chain was identified during a study of blood T cell repertoires in COVID-19. Concerning this clone: Other DNA sequences in the same sample also yield this CDR3.

Some clones are missing from TCRdb's copy, which holds only in-frame ones; the method was immunoSEQ multiplex PCR. The sample carries some 260,000 clones, around 90% recorded once. The study drew participants aged about 18 to 89 years from 24 US areas. This CDR3 spans 14 amino acids. Germline-derived CDR1 and CDR2 are SGHRS and YFSETQ. With 0 bases removed from V and 5 bases from J, the gap between germline ends came to 11 bases. Material for sequencing was PBMCs or T cells enriched from blood (not recorded which). This receptor was taken from a woman aged 25 to 39 with acute COVID-19. This chain links TRBV5-1 with TRBJ2-5; TRBD2 might be the D (6 bases). CDR3 DNA sequence: TGCGCCAGCAGCTTGGCCGCGGCGGGGGAGACCCAGTACTTC. This codes for CASSLAAAGETQYF.